What follows are 13 T cell receptor beta chains derived from one specimen sequenced in a study of T cell clonotyping in hematopoietic cell transplantation. Time point of the sample: recipient sample about 28 days before transplant, after cytoreduction. Clones were read by immunoSEQ multiplex PCR, and TCRdb kept only the in-frame ones, dropping some. In the table there are roughly 11,000 clones, roughly 90% of which are singletons. Material: peripheral blood mononuclear cells, obtained before stem cell transplant. The receptors originated from a woman in her 40s with acute myeloid leukemia. Some clones in this sample may be carry-over from other donors' samples.

In this sample, this clone turned up once. This sequence joins TRBV19 and TRBJ1-2, with 9 nucleotides matching TRBD1. Germline V gives CDR1 LNHDA, CDR2 SQIVND (reference sequence). V shed 7 bases, J shed 5 bases, and the junction held 5 bases outside the gene matches. The CDR3 spans 13 residues. CDR3 protein: CASTPDRGYGYTF. The CDR3 DNA is TGTGCCAGTACCCCTGACAGGGGGTATGGCTACACCTTC.

The chain is built from TRBV19 and TRBJ2-3; 7 bases fit TRBD2. The CDR3 has 16 residues. V dropped 5 bases and J dropped 0; count of bases not matched to a gene: 8. Germline CDR1 reads LNHDA; CDR2 reads SQIVND (reference sequence). For the CDR3, the DNA is TGTGCCAGTAGTCCCCGCCCGGGAGGCAGCACAGATACGCAGTATTTT. Residues: CASSPRPGGSTDTQYF.

The chain combines TRBV5-8 with TRBJ2-7; D unresolved. The CDR3 extends over 11 amino acids. The V gene lost 3 bases and the J gene lost 5 bases, with 6 bases spanning the gap. Germline V CDR1 and CDR2: SGHTS, YDEGEE. Written as DNA, the CDR3 is TGTGCCAGCAGCTGGGCCAACGAGCAGTACTTC. Translation gives CASSWANEQYF.

J is TRBJ2-7 and V is TRBV5-1; 9 positions agree with TRBD1. Trimming took 6 bases from V and 4 from J; bases not matched to a gene: 11. The CDR3 covers 15 residues. Germline lookup yields CDR1 SGHRS and CDR2 YFSETQ. The CDR3 region is CASTRGGTGIYEQYF. CDR3 nucleotides: TGCGCCAGCACCAGGGGGGGGACAGGGATTTACGAGCAGTACTTC.

The DNA of the CDR3 is TGTGCCAGCAGATACAATGAGCAGTTCTTC. Amino acid sequence: CASRYNEQFF. The rearrangement joins TRBV2 to TRBJ2-1, with D uncertain. This CDR3 contains 10 residues. V lost 6 bases, J lost 4 bases, and 1 base lay in between. The V gene's germline CDR1 is SNHLY and CDR2 FYNNEI.

The chain employs TRBV11-2 and TRBJ1-1; D unclear. CDR3 length: 14 residues. Germline V gives CDR1 SGHAT, CDR2 FQNNGV. V was trimmed by 2 bases and J by 1 base, leaving 8 bases between them. The CDR3 loop is CASSLTAGNTEAFF. The CDR3 DNA follows: TGTGCCAGCAGCTTAACCGCGGGGAACACTGAAGCTTTCTTT. The variable domain in full, with the rest retrieved from reference TRBV11-2 and TRBJ1-1, is EAGVAQSPRYKIIEKRQSVAFWCNPISGHATLYWYQQILGQGPKLLIQFQNNGVVDDSQLPKDRFSAERLKGVDSTLKIQPAKLEDSAVYLCASSLTAGNTEAFFGQGTRLTVV.

J is TRBJ1-5 and V is TRBV15; D remains ambiguous. V dropped 0 bases and J dropped 6 bases, with 12 bases sitting between them. CDR1 is LNHNV, CDR2 YYDKDF, per germline (reference sequence). The CDR3 has 15 residues. The CDR3, as DNA: TGTGCCACCAGCAGAGATCCCGACATTAGTCAGCCCCAGCATTTT. Protein: CATSRDPDISQPQHF.

In this sample, this clone turned up once. For the CDR3, the DNA is TGTGCCAGCAGGTTAGCGGGAGGGCCGATGAATGAGCAGTTCTTC. It codes for CASRLAGGPMNEQFF. The chain uses TRBV25-1 and TRBJ2-1, with 11 bases identical to TRBD2. After removal of 6 bases from V and 7 bases from J, the junction contained 8 bases not matched to a gene. The CDR3 runs 15 residues. Germline lookup yields CDR1 MGHDK and CDR2 SYGVNS.

The chain links TRBV25-1 to TRBJ2-1, with a weak D call TRBD1 (5 bases). The CDR3 consists of 13 residues. Germline V gene sequence: CDR1 MGHDK, CDR2 SYGVNS. The ends were cut back, 4 bases at V and 7 bases at J, with 11 bases in the middle. Here the CDR3 reads CASSAQGLNEQFF. The CDR3 DNA is TGTGCCAGCAGTGCCCAGGGTCTAAATGAGCAGTTCTTC.

This clone appeared a single time. The CDR3 protein is CAWSVNGYEQYF. In DNA, the CDR3 is TGTGCCTGGAGTGTAAACGGTTACGAGCAGTACTTC. The chain couples TRBV30 to TRBJ2-7; D remains unclear. Germline-derived CDR1 and CDR2 are GTSNPN and SVGIG (reference sequence). The CDR3 consists of 12 residues. V lost 0 bases and J 4 bases, leaving 7 bases between the germline ends.

This clone occurred once. The chain joins TRBV19 to TRBJ1-3; D uncertain. Trimming cost V 6 bases and J 0 bases, with 15 bases left between them. This CDR3 has 16 residues. Germline lookup yields CDR1 LNHDA and CDR2 SQIVND (reference sequence). As DNA, the CDR3 is TGTGCCAGTAGCCCACATGGACTGAGCTCTGGAAACACCATATATTTT. Its translation is CASSPHGLSSGNTIYF.

This clone has only one observation. This rearrangement joins TRBV10-3 to TRBJ2-5; D uncertain. Germline CDR1 is ENHRY and CDR2 is SYGVKD. CDR3 size: 12 residues. Trimming stripped 2 bases from V and 1 base from J, with 2 bases between. This chain's CDR3 is CAISEIQETQYF. CDR3 nucleotide sequence: TGTGCCATCAGTGAGATCCAAGAGACCCAGTACTTC.

V and J are TRBV29-1 and TRBJ2-1, with 7 bases identical to TRBD2. The CDR3 totals 14 residues. Germline-derived CDR1 and CDR2 are SQVTM and ANQGSEA. Unmatched junction bases numbered 10, after V lost 8 bases and J lost 3 bases. This chain's CDR3 is CSIFSGTNYNEQFF. CDR3 sequence (DNA): TGCAGCATCTTTTCCGGGACTAACTACAATGAGCAGTTCTTC.